This T cell receptor beta chain derives from a study of blood T cell repertoires in COVID-19. Across the whole study: Material from acute and convalescent COVID-19 was sourced from the United States, Italy and Spain.

The CDR3 totals 14 residues. The germline V gene encodes CDR1 LNHDA and CDR2 SQIVND (reference sequence). V shed 7 bases, J shed 5 bases, and the junction held 10 bases outside the gene matches. Assay: immunoSEQ multiplex PCR; the TCRdb copy retains only in-frame clones and omits some. The sample records 100,000 to 110,000 clones, around four fifths being singletons. A few counts support this clone. Sequencing input: peripheral blood. This receptor was obtained from a man in his fifties or sixties with active or convalescent COVID-19. This chain uses TRBV19 with TRBJ2-5; TRBD2 aligns across 7 bases. For the CDR3, the DNA is TGTGCCAGTACCTCAGCGGGAAGGCGGGAGACCCAGTACTTC. As protein: CASTSAGRRETQYF.